This TCR beta chain was identified during a study of shared clonotypes between healthy human individuals. Splitting of each subset's genomic DNA was done evenly across several immunoSEQ plates. Measured with immunoSEQ multiplex PCR; TCRdb has only the in-frame clones, and not every one. The sample has 80,000 to 100,000 clones, 68% seen once. CDR1 is SGHTA and CDR2 is FQGTGA in the germline V gene. J was trimmed by 5 bases and V by 4 bases; bases with no gene match: 15. The CDR3 spans 19 residues. V usage is TRBV7-3 and J usage is TRBJ2-1, with 12 nucleotides matching TRBD2. Sequencing was done on a sample of memory CD8+ T cells sorted from blood. The subset: CD45RO+ cells pooled with CCR7-negative TemRA cells. This receptor was identified in a man aged 25 to 40 in good health. Here the CDR3 reads CASSSNNIRTSGIHNEQFF. In DNA form, the CDR3 reads TGTGCCAGCAGCTCTAACAACATTAGGACTAGCGGGATCCACAATGAGCAGTTCTTC. The whole variable domain, filled in from reference TRBV7-3 and TRBJ2-1, reads GAGVSQTPSNKVTEKGKYVELRCDPISGHTALYWYRQSLGQGPEFLIYFQGTGAADDSGLPNDRFFAVRPEGSVSTLKIQRTERGDSAVYLCASSSNNIRTSGIHNEQFFGPGTRLTVL.